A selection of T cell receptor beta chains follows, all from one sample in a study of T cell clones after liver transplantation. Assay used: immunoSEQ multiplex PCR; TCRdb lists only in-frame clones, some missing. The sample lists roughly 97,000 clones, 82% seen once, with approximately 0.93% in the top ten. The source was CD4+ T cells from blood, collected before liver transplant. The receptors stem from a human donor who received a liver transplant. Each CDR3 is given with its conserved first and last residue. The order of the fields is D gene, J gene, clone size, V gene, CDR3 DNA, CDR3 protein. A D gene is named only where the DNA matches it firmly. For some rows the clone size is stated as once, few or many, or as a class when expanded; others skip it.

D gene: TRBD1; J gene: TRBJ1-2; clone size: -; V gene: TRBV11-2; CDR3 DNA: TGTGCCAGCAGCTCAGACAGGGGCTATGGCTACACCTTC; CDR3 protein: CASSSDRGYGYTF
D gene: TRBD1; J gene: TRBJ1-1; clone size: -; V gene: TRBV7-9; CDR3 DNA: TGTGCCAGCAGCAACCGCAAGGCAGGGGGCACTGAAGCTTTCTTT; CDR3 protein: CASSNRKAGGTEAFF
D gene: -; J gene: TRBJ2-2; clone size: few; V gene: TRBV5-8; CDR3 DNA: TGTGCCAGCCGCTCGACAGGGAACACCGGGGAGCTGTTTTTT; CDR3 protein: CASRSTGNTGELFF
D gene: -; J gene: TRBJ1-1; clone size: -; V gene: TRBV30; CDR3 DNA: TGTGGCTACCGACACTGGGGCACGAACACTGAAGCTTTCTTT; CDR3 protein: CGYRHWGTNTEAFF
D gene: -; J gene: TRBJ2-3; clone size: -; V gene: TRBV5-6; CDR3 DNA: TGTGCCAGCAGCTTGGACGTGGGACTTTTTAGCACAGATACGCAGTATTTT; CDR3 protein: CASSLDVGLFSTDTQYF
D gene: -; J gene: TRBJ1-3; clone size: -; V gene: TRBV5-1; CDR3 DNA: TGCGCCAGCAGGGACAGCCAATCTGGAAACACCATATATTTT; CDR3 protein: CASRDSQSGNTIYF
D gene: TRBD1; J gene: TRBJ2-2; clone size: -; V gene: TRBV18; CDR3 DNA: TGTGCCAGCTCACCTCGGACAGGGAACACCGGGGAGCTGTTTTTT; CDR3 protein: CASSPRTGNTGELFF
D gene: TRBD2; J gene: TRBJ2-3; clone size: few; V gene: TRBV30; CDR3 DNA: TGTGCCTCAAGTATTAGCGGGAGATCAGATACGCAGTATTTT; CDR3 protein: CASSISGRSDTQYF
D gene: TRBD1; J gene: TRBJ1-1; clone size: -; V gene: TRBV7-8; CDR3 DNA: TGTGCCAGCAGCTTGGTCAGGGGGTTTGGAGCTGAAGCTTTCTTT; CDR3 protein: CASSLVRGFGAEAFF
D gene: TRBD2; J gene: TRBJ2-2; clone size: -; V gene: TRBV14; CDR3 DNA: TGTGCCAGCAGCTCCCGACTAGGACTAGCGGGCCTCACCGGGGAGCTGTTTTTT; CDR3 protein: CASSSRLGLAGLTGELFF
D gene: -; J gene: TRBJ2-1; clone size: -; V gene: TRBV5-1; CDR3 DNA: TGCGCCAGCAGCTTGACTTTGACAAACGAGCAGTTCTTC; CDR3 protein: CASSLTLTNEQFF
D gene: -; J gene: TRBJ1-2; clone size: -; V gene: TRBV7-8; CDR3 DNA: TGTGCCAGCAGTCGTGTCGGGGCGTATAGTGGCTACACCTTC; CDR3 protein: CASSRVGAYSGYTF
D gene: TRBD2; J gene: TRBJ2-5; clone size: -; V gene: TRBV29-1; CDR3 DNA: TGCAGCGTTGCTAGCGGGGGGGCATGGGAGACCCAGTACTTC; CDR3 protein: CSVASGGAWETQYF
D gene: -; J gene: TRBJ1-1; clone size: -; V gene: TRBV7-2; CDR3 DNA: TGTGCCAGCAGCTTAGGGGCAGCCTGGCGGGGCACTGAAGCTTTCTTT; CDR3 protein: CASSLGAAWRGTEAFF
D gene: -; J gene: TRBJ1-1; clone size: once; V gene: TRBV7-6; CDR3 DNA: TGTGCCAGCAGCTTAGGAACGGGGGACACTGAAGCTTTCTTT; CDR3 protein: CASSLGTGDTEAFF
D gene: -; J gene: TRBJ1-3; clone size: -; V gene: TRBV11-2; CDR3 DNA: TGTGCCAGCAGCGTGTCCAGGCAATTTGGAAACACCATATATTTT; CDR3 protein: CASSVSRQFGNTIYF
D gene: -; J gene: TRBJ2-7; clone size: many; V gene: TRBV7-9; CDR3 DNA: TGTGCCAGCAGCGTCAGGGGGGCCTACGAGCAGTACTTC; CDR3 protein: CASSVRGAYEQYF
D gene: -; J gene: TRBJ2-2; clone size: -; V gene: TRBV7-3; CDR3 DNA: TGTGCCAGCAGCTTCAACAGTGCTACGAACACCGGGGAGCTGTTTTTT; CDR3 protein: CASSFNSATNTGELFF
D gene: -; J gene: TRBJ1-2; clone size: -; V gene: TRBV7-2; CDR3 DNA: TGTGCCAGCAGCCATTCATTCTCCGCTAACTATGGCTACACCTTC; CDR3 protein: CASSHSFSANYGYTF
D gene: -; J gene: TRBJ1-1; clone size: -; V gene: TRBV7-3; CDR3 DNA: TGTGCCAGCCGACAGATCGCTGGCACTGAAGCTTTCTTT; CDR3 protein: CASRQIAGTEAFF
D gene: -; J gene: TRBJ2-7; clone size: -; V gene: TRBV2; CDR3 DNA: TGTGCCAGCAGAACGATTTGGGCCACCCACTACGAGCAGTACTTC; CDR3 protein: CASRTIWATHYEQYF
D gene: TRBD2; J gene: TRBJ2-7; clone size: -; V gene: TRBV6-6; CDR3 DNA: TGTGCCACTTTTAGCGGGGGGCCAACCTACGAGCAGTACTTC; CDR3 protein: CATFSGGPTYEQYF
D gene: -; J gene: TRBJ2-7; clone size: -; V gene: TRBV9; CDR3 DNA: TGTGCCAGCAGCCCTAGAGGTAGCGCTACCTACGAGCAGTACTTC; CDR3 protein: CASSPRGSATYEQYF
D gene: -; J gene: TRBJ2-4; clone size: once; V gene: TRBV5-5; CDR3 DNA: TGTGCCAGCAGCTTCCGCTCGGTGGTACTAGCCAAAAACATTCAGTACTTC; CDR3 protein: CASSFRSVVLAKNIQYF
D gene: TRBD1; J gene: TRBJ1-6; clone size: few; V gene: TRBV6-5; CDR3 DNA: TGTGCCAGCAGAGCCGGGACAGGGTGGAATTCACCCCTCCACTTT; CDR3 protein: CASRAGTGWNSPLHF
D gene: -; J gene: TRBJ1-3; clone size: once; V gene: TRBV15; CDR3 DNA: TGTGCCACCAGTAAAAGAACGAGGGCTGACGGAAACACCATATATTTT; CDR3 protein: CATSKRTRADGNTIYF
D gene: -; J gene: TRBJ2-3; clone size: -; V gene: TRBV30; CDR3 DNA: TGTGCCTGGAGTAAGGGTGTGAACACAGATACGCAGTATTTT; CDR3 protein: CAWSKGVNTDTQYF
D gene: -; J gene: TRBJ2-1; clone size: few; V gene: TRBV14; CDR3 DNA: TGTGCCAGCAGCTCAAACAGGGTCATTAGTTTTGAGCAGTTCTTC; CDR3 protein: CASSSNRVISFEQFF
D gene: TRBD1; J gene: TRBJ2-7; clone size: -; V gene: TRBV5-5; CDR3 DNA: TGTGCCAGCAGCCGACAGGGGGCCTACGAGCAGTACTTC; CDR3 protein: CASSRQGAYEQYF
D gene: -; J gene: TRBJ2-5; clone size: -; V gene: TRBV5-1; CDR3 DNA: TGCGCCAGCAGCCCTGGGAGTTCAGAGACCCAGTACTTC; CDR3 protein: CASSPGSSETQYF
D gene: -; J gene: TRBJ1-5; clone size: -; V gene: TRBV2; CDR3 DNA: TGTGCCAGCAGTGAATCGGGACCCAATAGCAATCAGCCCCAGCATTTT; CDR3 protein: CASSESGPNSNQPQHF